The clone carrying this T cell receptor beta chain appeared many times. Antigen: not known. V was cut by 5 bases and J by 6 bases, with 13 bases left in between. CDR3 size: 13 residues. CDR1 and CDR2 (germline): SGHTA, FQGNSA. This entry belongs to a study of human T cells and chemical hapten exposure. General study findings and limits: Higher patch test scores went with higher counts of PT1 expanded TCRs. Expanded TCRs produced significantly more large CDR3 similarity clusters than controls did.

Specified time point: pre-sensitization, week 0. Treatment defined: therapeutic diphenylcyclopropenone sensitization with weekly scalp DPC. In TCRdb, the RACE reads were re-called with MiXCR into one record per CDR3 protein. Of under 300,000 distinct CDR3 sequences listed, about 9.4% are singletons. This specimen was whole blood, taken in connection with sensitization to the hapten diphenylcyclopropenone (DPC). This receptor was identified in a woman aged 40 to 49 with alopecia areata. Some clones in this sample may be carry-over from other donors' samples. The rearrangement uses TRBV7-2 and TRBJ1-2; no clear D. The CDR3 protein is CASSPHLTHGYTF. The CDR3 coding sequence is TGTGCCAGCAGCCCACACCTGACCCATGGCTACACCTTC.